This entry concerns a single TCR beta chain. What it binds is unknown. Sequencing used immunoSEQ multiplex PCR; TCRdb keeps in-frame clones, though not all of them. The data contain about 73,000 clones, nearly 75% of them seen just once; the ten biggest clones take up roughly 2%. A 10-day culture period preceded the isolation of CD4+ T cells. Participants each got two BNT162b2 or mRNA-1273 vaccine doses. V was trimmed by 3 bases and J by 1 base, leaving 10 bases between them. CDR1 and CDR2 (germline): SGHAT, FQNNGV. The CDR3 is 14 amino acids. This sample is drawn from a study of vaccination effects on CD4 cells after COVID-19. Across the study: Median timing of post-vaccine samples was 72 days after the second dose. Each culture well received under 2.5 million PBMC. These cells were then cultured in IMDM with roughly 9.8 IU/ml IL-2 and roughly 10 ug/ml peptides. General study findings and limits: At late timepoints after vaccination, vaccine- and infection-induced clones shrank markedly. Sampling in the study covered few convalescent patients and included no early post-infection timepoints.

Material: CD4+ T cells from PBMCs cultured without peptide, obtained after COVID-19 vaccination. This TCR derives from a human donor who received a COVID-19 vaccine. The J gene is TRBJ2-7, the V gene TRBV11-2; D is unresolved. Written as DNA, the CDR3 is TGTGCCAGCAGCTTCGACATTTATTCCTACGAGCAGTACTTC. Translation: CASSFDIYSYEQYF.